The 17 T cell receptor beta chains below were found in one sample sequenced in a study of beta chain features in type 1 diabetes. Of the isolated RNA, all was reverse transcribed, and so the sequenced material was expressed TCRB transcripts. Libraries were prepared by immunoSEQ multiplex PCR; TCRdb keeps only in-frame clonotypes and omits some of them. The table has under 950,000 clones, roughly 16% seen once. The sample was naive CD4+ T cells from blood. The receptors shown here come from a young woman in good health.

The chain carries TRBV7-9 and TRBJ2-1, with unresolved D. V was cut by 9 bases and J by 0 bases, with 12 bases left in between. The CDR3 extends over 14 amino acids. The germline V gene encodes CDR1 SEHNR and CDR2 FQNEAQ (reference sequence). This CDR3 reads CASINQSSYNEQFF. The CDR3 nucleotides read TGTGCCAGTATTAATCAGAGCTCCTACAATGAGCAGTTCTTC.

There are a few counts of this clone. The chain couples TRBV9 to TRBJ2-3; 11 nucleotides align to TRBD2. Germline V gene lookup returns CDR1 SGDLS and CDR2 YYNGEE. The CDR3 runs to 18 residues. The V gene end was trimmed by 4 bases and the J gene end by 6 bases; junction bases not matched to a gene: 16. CDR3 DNA sequence: TGTGCCAGCAGCACTTCCACTCCGGCTAGCGGGAGGTGGGATACGCAGTATTTT. Its protein product is CASSTSTPASGRWDTQYF.

The chain couples TRBV10-3 to TRBJ2-1, with a weak D call TRBD1 (5 bases). Trimming removed 6 bases from V and 3 bases from J, with 9 bases in between. This CDR3 is 13 amino acids long. Per germline, CDR1 ENHRY and CDR2 SYGVKD. CDR3 protein: CAIRTERYNEQFF. The CDR3 region has the DNA TGTGCCATCAGGACAGAGCGCTACAATGAGCAGTTCTTC.

The V and J genes are TRBV5-4 and TRBJ2-1; 7 bases line up with TRBD2. This CDR3 is built from 17 residues. The germline CDR1 and CDR2 sequences are SGHNT and YYREEE (reference sequence). V lost 4 bases, J lost 7 bases, and 17 bases stayed unmatched. This CDR3 is CASSHAGWASGRNEQFF. In DNA form, the CDR3 reads TGTGCCAGCAGCCACGCTGGGTGGGCTAGCGGTCGGAATGAGCAGTTCTTC.

This clone was counted between two and nine times. The chain has TRBV14 and TRBJ2-5; tentatively, D is TRBD2 (5 bases). The CDR3 extends over 13 amino acids. Germline V gene sequence: CDR1 SGHDN, CDR2 FVKESK. V lost 5 bases to trimming and J lost 2 bases, with 9 bases between them. CDR3 in DNA: TGTGCCAGCAGCAAGCGGTTTCAAGAGACCCAGTACTTC. This translates into CASSKRFQETQYF. Drawing the rest from reference TRBV14 and TRBJ2-5, the complete variable domain is EAGVTQFPSHSVIEKGQTVTLRCDPISGHDNLYWYRRVMGKEIKFLLHFVKESKQDESGMPNNRFLAERTGGTYSTLKVQPAELEDSGVYFCASSKRFQETQYFGPGTRLLVL.

Only a few counts were recorded for this clone. This chain connects TRBV25-1 to TRBJ2-7, with D uncertain. This CDR3 is 12 amino acids long. The V gene's germline CDR1 is MGHDK and CDR2 SYGVNS. Trimming stripped 5 bases from V and 3 bases from J, with 8 bases between. CDR3 in DNA: TGTGCCAGCAGTAAAGGTTACTACGAGCAGTACTTC. Translation gives CASSKGYYEQYF.

This sequence joins TRBV14 and TRBJ2-1; perhaps TRBD2 as D (6 bases). V lost 2 bases to trimming and J lost 4 bases, with 12 bases between them. Germline CDR1 is SGHDN and CDR2 is FVKESK. The CDR3 sequence is 15 residues long. CDR3 loop: CASSQTSTYYNEQFF. The CDR3 coding sequence is TGTGCCAGCAGCCAAACTAGCACCTATTACAATGAGCAGTTCTTC.

This clone was found a few times. The junction departs from the called germline gene at one end, perhaps through a read error. The V call is TRBV7-2, the J call TRBJ2-5, with D perhaps assigned TRBD1 or TRBD2 (5 bases each). The CDR3 extends over 13 amino acids. From germline, CDR1 is SGHTA and CDR2 FQGNSA. CDR3 DNA sequence: TGTGCCAGCAGTTTAGGGACCCCCGGGGCCCAGTACTTC. It translates to CASSLGTPGAQYF.

The chain combines TRBV2 with TRBJ1-1; maybe TRBD1 (5 bases). Germline V lookup: CDR1 SNHLY, CDR2 FYNNEI. This CDR3 is 14 amino acids long. V lost 2 bases and J lost 1, with 8 bases in between. The CDR3 nucleotides read TGTGCCAGCAGTGAAATGACAGCGAACACTGAAGCTTTCTTT. Translation: CASSEMTANTEAFF.

A single count supports this clone. The genes are TRBV6-5 and TRBJ1-2; weak D call: TRBD1 (6 bases). From germline, CDR1 is MNHEY and CDR2 SVGAGI. The V end was cut by 5 bases, the J end by 0 bases, with 10 bases between. The CDR3 is made up of 14 amino acids. This CDR3 is CASSDRSSNYGYTF. In DNA form, the CDR3 reads TGTGCCAGCAGTGACAGGAGTTCTAACTATGGCTACACCTTC.

This clone showed up just a few times. The chain links TRBV28 to TRBJ2-4, with 8 bases lining up with TRBD2. Germline V gives CDR1 MDHEN, CDR2 SYDVKM. CDR3 length equals 17 residues. J lost 0 bases, V lost 2 bases, and 6 bases had no gene match. Here the CDR3 DNA reads TGTGCCAGCAGTTTAGGGCATAGCGGGGCAGCCAAAAACATTCAGTACTTC. It encodes CASSLGHSGAAKNIQYF.

The rearrangement links TRBV7-2 to TRBJ2-2; unclear D gene. The V gene's germline CDR1 is SGHTA and CDR2 FQGNSA. V was shortened by 2 bases and J by 0 bases, with 10 bases between the two germline ends. The CDR3 has 16 amino acids. CDR3 nucleotides: TGTGCCAGCAGCTTACGCGTTCGGGCGAACACCGGGGAGCTGTTTTTT. This encodes CASSLRVRANTGELFF. The whole variable domain, remainder taken from reference TRBV7-2 and TRBJ2-2, is GAGVSQSPSNKVTEKGKDVELRCDPISGHTALYWYRQSLGQGLEFLIYFQGNSAPDKSGLPSDRFSAERTGGSVSTLTIQRTQQEDSAVYLCASSLRVRANTGELFFGEGSRLTVL.

This clone was seen more than once but under ten times. The CDR3 nucleotides are TGCGCCAGCAGCTTACAGGGGAGTGGCTACACCTTC. This encodes CASSLQGSGYTF. The V and J genes are TRBV5-1 and TRBJ1-2; 7 bases line up with TRBD1. Trimming cost V 2 bases and J 7 bases; bases outside gene matches: 2. This CDR3 spans 12 amino acids. Germline V CDR1 and CDR2: SGHRS, YFSETQ.

This sequence joins TRBV5-6 and TRBJ2-3, with D hard to call. CDR3 length: 14 amino acids. Germline CDR1 SGHDT, CDR2 YYEEEE. The V gene lost 1 base and the J gene lost 0 bases, with 6 bases spanning the gap. CDR3 protein: CASSLIPSTDTQYF. CDR3 bases: TGTGCCAGCAGCTTGATCCCTAGCACAGATACGCAGTATTTT.

This clone was picked up a small number of times. The V and J genes are TRBV5-1 and TRBJ1-5; 7 positions agree with TRBD1. The CDR3 contains 14 residues. Germline V CDR1 and CDR2: SGHRS, YFSETQ. With 2 bases clipped from V and 10 bases from J, the junction kept 9 bases outside the gene matches. In DNA, the CDR3 is TGCGCCAGCAGCTTTGGCGCAGGGGGTAGACCCCAGCATTTT. Translating gives CASSFGAGGRPQHF.

The chain has TRBV2 and TRBJ2-1; 8 bases fit TRBD2. The CDR3 has 15 residues. With 4 bases clipped from V and 7 bases from J, the junction kept 9 bases outside the gene matches. Germline CDR1 and CDR2: SNHLY and FYNNEI. The CDR3 sequence: CASSADGRATNEQFF. The CDR3 region has the DNA TGTGCCAGCAGTGCGGACGGGAGGGCCACGAATGAGCAGTTCTTC.

The rearrangement links TRBV15 to TRBJ2-5; D may be TRBD1 or TRBD2 (5 bases each). Between the trimmed V and J ends, which lost 2 bases and 2 bases, there was a span of 15 bases. Germline CDR1 LNHNV, CDR2 YYDKDF (reference sequence). This CDR3 spans 16 amino acids. This chain's CDR3 is CATSRRTGTIQETQYF. The CDR3 DNA sequence: TGTGCCACCAGCAGACGGACCGGGACCATACAAGAGACCCAGTACTTC.